This TCR beta chain was found in a study of tissue T cells after allogeneic stem cell transplantation. Assay: immunoSEQ multiplex PCR; the TCRdb copy retains only in-frame clones and omits some. The sample carries 5,500 to 8,000 clones, roughly 60% recorded once. Sequenced here: duodenum tissue, sampled at autopsy. This receptor was taken from a female donor aged 60 or older with lung cancer.

The CDR3 protein is CASTRARDGGSPLHF. The CDR3 region has the DNA TGTGCCAGTACCCGAGCGAGGGATGGGGGTTCACCCCTCCACTTT. The chain carries TRBV19 and TRBJ1-6; tentative D call: TRBD1 (5 bases). The length of the CDR3 is 15 residues. Germline values: CDR1 LNHDA, CDR2 SQIVND (reference sequence). The V and J ends lost 7 bases and 9 bases respectively, with 19 bases between them. The full variable domain, rest sourced from reference TRBV19 and TRBJ1-6, is DGGITQSPKYLFRKEGQNVTLSCEQNLNHDAMYWYRQDPGQGLRLIYYSQIVNDFQKGDIAEGYSVSREKKESFPLTVTSAQKNPTAFYLCASTRARDGGSPLHFGNGTRLTVT.